Given below is one T cell receptor (beta chain) in context. The data are from a study of control samples from healthy donors and cancer patients. The J segment lost 6 bases and the V segment lost 4 bases, leaving 4 bases of the junction unmatched. The CDR3 has 14 residues. Germline loops: CDR1 SGHNT, CDR2 YYREEE (reference sequence). This table comes from immunoSEQ multiplex PCR, and its TCRdb copy is limited to in-frame clones, with some not included. Reported are about 190,000 clones; the ten largest clones contain around 2%. This sequence was found in a woman in her 30s in good health. V usage is TRBV5-4 and J usage is TRBJ2-2; 9 bases fit TRBD2. The sequencing sample was made of blood. In nucleotides, the CDR3 is TGTGCCAGCAGCCCCGGCGGGGGGGCCGGGGAGCTGTTTTTT. Amino acids: CASSPGGGAGELFF. Full variable domain (missing parts from reference TRBV5-4 and TRBJ2-2): ETGVTQSPTHLIKTRGQQVTLRCSSQSGHNTVSWYQQALGQGPQFIFQYYREEENGRGNFPPRFSGLQFPNYSSELNVNALELDDSALYLCASSPGGGAGELFFGEGSRLTVL.